This T cell receptor beta chain was sequenced for a study of blood T cell repertoires in COVID-19. On the study more broadly: Donors in the United States, Italy and Spain gave samples during acute or convalescent COVID-19. The analysed material was cDNA or gDNA that came from T cells, B-cell-depleted T cells, or PBMCs.

This CDR3 has 11 amino acids. Deletions cut 8 bases from V and 3 bases from J, with 6 bases between. CDR1 is MGHRA and CDR2 is YSYEKL in the germline V gene. Authors' methods: Amplifying reference gene primers gave estimates of nucleated cell counts. Sequencing was performed with immunoSEQ multiplex PCR; in TCRdb, only in-frame clones are kept and a portion is missing. V, J and clone size reflect that table, while D and trimming were determined from the DNA. The sample holds tens of thousands of clones, approximately 80% seen once. The clonotype was recovered from a man aged 80 or over with acute or convalescent COVID-19. Sample: peripheral blood. J is TRBJ2-3 and V is TRBV4-1; D is uncertain. CDR3 sequence (DNA): TGCGCCAGCCGTGCGACAGATACGCAGTATTTT. This sequence encodes CASRATDTQYF.